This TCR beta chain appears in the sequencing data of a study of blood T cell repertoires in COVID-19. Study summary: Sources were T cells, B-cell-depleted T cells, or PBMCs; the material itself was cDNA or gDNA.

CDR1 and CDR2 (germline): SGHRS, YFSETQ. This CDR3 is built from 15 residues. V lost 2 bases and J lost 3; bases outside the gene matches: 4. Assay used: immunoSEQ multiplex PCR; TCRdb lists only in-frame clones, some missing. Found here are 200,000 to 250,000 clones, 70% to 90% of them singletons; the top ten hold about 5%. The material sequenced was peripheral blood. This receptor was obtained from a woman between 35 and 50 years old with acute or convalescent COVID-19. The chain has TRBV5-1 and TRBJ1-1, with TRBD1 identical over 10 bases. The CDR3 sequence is CASSFGDRGHTEAFF. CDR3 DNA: TGCGCCAGCAGCTTTGGGGACAGGGGTCACACTGAAGCTTTCTTT.